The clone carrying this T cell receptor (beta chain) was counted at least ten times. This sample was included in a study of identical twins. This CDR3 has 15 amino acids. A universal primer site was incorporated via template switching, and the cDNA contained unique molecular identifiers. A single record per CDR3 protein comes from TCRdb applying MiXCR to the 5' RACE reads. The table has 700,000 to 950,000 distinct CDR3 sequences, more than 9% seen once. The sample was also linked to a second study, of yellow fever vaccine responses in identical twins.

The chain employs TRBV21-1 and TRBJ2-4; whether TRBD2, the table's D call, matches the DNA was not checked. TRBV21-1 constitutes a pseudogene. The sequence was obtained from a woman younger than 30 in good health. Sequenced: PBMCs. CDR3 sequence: CASSLASRAKNIQYF. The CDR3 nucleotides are TGTGCCAGCAGCCTAGCCTCCCGAGCCAAAAACATTCAGTACTTC.